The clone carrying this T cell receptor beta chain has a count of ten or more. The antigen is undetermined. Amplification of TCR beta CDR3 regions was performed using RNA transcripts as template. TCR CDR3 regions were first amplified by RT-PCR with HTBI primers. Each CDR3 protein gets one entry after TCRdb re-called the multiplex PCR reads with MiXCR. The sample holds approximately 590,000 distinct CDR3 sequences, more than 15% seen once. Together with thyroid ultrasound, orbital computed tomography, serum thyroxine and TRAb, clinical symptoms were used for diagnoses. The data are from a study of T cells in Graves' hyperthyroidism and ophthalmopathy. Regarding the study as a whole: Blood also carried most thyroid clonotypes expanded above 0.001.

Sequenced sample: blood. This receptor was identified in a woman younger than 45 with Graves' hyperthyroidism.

For the CDR3, the DNA is TGTGCCAGCAGCTTATCTAGCGGGGCCTACAATGAGCAGTTCTTC. It is translated as CASSLSSGAYNEQFF. V is TRBV7-2 and J is TRBJ2-1; 9 nucleotides agree with TRBD2. CDR3 length equals 15 residues. Trimming removed 2 bases from V and 2 bases from J; junction bases left unmatched: 1. CDR1 SGHTA and CDR2 FQGNSA come from the germline V gene.